Below, one T cell receptor beta chain is given with its context. This specimen belongs to a study of blood T cell repertoires in COVID-19. Trimming removed 5 bases from V and 5 bases from J, with 18 bases in between. The CDR3 runs 14 residues. Looked up from germline, CDR1 is SQVTM and CDR2 is ANQGSEA. Using immunoSEQ multiplex PCR, the repertoire was profiled, and TCRdb retains in-frame clones only, with some absent. This repertoire shows 300,000 or so clones, 90% found once; its top ten account for 2% to 3%. The genes are TRBV29-1 and TRBJ1-1, with a possible D match to TRBD1 (6 bases). Sequencing used PBMCs or T cells enriched from blood (not recorded which). The sequence was obtained from a man aged 55 to 70 who had recovered from COVID-19. CDR3 amino acids: CSVSDTTGITEAFF. CDR3 DNA: TGCAGCGTTAGCGATACAACAGGGATAACTGAAGCTTTCTTT.